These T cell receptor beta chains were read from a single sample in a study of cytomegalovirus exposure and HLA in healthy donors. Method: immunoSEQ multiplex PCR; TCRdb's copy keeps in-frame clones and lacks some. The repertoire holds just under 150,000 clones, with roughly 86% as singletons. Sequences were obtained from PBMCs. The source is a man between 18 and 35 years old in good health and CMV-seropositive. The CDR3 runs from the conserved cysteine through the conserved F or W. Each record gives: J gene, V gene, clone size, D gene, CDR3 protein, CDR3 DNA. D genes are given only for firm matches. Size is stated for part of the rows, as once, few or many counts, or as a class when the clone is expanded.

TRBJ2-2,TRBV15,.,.,CATSRDLRNSELFF,TGTGCCACCAGCAGAGATCTCAGGAATTCGGAGCTGTTTTTT
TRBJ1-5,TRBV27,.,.,CASSLLASLGNQPQHF,TGTGCCAGCAGTTTATTAGCCTCCCTGGGCAATCAGCCCCAGCATTTT
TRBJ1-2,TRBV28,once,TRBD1,CASSASGTGFGYTF,TGTGCCAGCAGTGCCTCCGGGACAGGGTTTGGCTACACCTTC
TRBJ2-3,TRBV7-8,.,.,CASSPRTDRTQYF,TGTGCCAGCAGCCCCCGGACTGACCGTACGCAGTATTTT
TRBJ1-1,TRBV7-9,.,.,CASSAELGEAFF,TGTGCCAGCAGCGCCGAACTGGGCGAAGCTTTCTTT
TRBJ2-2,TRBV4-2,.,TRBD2,CASSRELAGVLANTGELFF,TGTGCCAGCAGCCGGGAACTAGCGGGAGTCCTCGCGAACACCGGGGAGCTGTTTTTT
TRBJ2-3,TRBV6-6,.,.,CASRDRGASDTQYF,TGTGCCAGCAGGGACAGAGGGGCATCAGATACGCAGTATTTT
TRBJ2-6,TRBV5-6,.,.,CASSRLGRTGGSGANVLTF,TGTGCCAGCAGCCGACTAGGCCGGACAGGTGGCTCTGGGGCCAACGTCCTGACTTTC
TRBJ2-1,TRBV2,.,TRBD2,CASSEERRGAYNEQFF,TGTGCCAGCAGTGAAGAGCGGCGGGGGGCCTACAATGAGCAGTTCTTC
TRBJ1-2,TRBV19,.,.,CASNQNYGYTF,TGTGCCAGTAATCAAAACTATGGCTACACCTTC
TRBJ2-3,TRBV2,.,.,CASSEDGGGYDTQYF,TGTGCCAGCAGTGAGGACGGGGGTGGATATGATACGCAGTATTTT
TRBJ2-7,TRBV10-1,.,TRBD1,CASQLDRGLEQYF,TGCGCCTCTCAGTTGGACAGGGGGCTCGAGCAGTACTTC
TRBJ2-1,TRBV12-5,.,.,CASVGGEDSYNEQFF,TGTGCTAGTGTAGGGGGGGAGGACTCCTACAATGAGCAGTTCTTC
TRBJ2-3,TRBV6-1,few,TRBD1,CSLGTGEADTQYF,TGCTCCCTGGGGACAGGGGAGGCAGATACGCAGTATTTT
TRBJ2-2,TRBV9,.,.,CASSTGTLTGELFF,TGTGCCAGCAGCACCGGGACTCTCACCGGGGAGCTGTTTTTT
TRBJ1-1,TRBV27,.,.,CASSPGTHEAFF,TGTGCCAGCAGTCCAGGTACCCATGAAGCTTTCTTT
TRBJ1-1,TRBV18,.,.,CASSPPPQGTTEAFF,TGTGCCAGCTCACCACCGCCACAGGGCACCACTGAAGCTTTCTTT
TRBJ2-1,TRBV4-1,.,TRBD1,CASSQLNRGRNNEQFF,TGCGCCAGCAGCCAATTGAACAGGGGAAGAAACAATGAGCAGTTCTTC
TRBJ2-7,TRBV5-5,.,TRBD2,CASSLSEREVYEQYF,TGTGCCAGCAGCTTGAGCGAGCGGGAGGTCTACGAGCAGTACTTC
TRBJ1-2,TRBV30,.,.,CAWSVMRQNYGYTF,TGTGCCTGGAGTGTAATGCGGCAGAACTATGGCTACACCTTC
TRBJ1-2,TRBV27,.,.,CASSLSGGQGLISTSFYGYTF,TGTGCCAGCAGTTTATCGGGGGGGCAGGGGCTAATCTCAACGTCCTTCTATGGCTACACCTTC
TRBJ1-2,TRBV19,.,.,CASSSPGLSGYTF,TGTGCCAGTAGTTCACCAGGGCTCTCCGGCTACACCTTC
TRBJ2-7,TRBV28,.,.,CASGNREQYF,TGTGCCAGCGGAAACAGAGAGCAGTACTTC
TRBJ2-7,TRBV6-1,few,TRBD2,CASSPQGGEQYF,TGTGCCAGCAGCCCTCAGGGAGGGGAGCAGTACTTC
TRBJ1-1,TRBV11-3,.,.,CASSIRESRPQSAKGTEAFF,TGTGCCAGCAGCATCCGGGAAAGCAGGCCCCAGTCAGCCAAAGGGACTGAAGCTTTCTTT
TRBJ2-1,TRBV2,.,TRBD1,CASKGGGTGKDNEQFF,TGTGCCAGCAAGGGAGGAGGGACAGGGAAAGACAATGAGCAGTTCTTC
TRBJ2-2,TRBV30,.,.,CAWSAGAGELFF,TGTGCCTGGAGTGCGGGGGCCGGGGAGCTGTTTTTT
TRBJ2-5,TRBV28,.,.,CASSLVGKTQYF,TGTGCCAGCAGTTTAGTCGGGAAGACCCAGTACTTC
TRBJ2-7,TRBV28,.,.,CASKPGVTSYEQYF,TGTGCCAGCAAACCGGGGGTGACCTCCTACGAGCAGTACTTC
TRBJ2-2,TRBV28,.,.,CASSYTRGELFF,TGTGCCAGCAGTTACACCCGAGGGGAGCTGTTTTTT
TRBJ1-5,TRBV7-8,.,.,CASSPPSNQPQHF,TGTGCCAGCAGCCCCCCGAGCAATCAGCCCCAGCATTTT
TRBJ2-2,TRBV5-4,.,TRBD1,CASSLPDREGAGELFF,TGTGCCAGCAGCCTCCCGGACAGGGAAGGGGCCGGGGAGCTGTTTTTT